Listed here is a single TCR beta chain. This entry belongs to a study of blood T cell repertoires in COVID-19. Study-level information: T cells, B-cell-depleted T cells, or PBMCs provided the cDNA or gDNA that served as material.

Source study methods: Amplification from reference gene primers served as the basis for estimated nucleated cell counts. The method was immunoSEQ multiplex PCR; TCRdb's version includes in-frame clones alone and lacks a portion of them. D and trimming come from the DNA, and the V and J calls and clone size come from that table. The sample carries about 120,000 clones, 70% to 90% recorded once. Trimming cost V 5 bases and J 6 bases, with 22 bases left between them. There are 16 residues in the CDR3. Germline V gene sequence: CDR1 KGHSH, CDR2 LQKENI. This sequence was found in a man in his forties or fifties with acute or convalescent COVID-19. Sequenced: peripheral blood. V and J are TRBV18 and TRBJ1-1; possibly TRBD1 for D (5 bases). The CDR3 coding sequence is TGTGCCAGCTCATCCCGGCAGGGCGACCTTGGGGCTGAAGCTTTCTTT. Its protein product is CASSSRQGDLGAEAFF. Full variable domain (remainder filled in from reference TRBV18 and TRBJ1-1): NAGVMQNPRHLVRRRGQEARLRCSPMKGHSHVYWYRQLPEEGLKFMVYLQKENIIDESGMPKERFSAEFPKEGPSILRIQQVVRGDSAAYFCASSSRQGDLGAEAFFGQGTRLTVV.